The subject of this entry is one TCR beta chain. Its antigen remains unidentified. Generated by immunoSEQ multiplex PCR, the TCRdb table keeps only in-frame clones and is missing some. The sample shows around 60,000 clones, about nine tenths of them seen only once. This entry is derived from a study of OX40 agonist ivuxolimab in advanced cancers. Across the study: Ivuxolimab, which patients received intravenously every 2 weeks, was dosed at 0.01 to 10 mg/kg.

CDR3 length equals 15 residues. Germline loops: CDR1 SGHVS, CDR2 FNYEAQ. V shed 1 base, J shed 5 bases, and the junction held 5 bases outside the gene matches. General observations from the study: Also present in some nonresponders was a low level of normalized T-cell clonal expansion. The authors did not determine the antigen specificity of the expanded peripheral T cells.

The clonotype comes from an adult with an advanced solid tumor such as melanoma, head and neck, liver or kidney cancer. This material consisted of CD4+ or CD8+ T cells sorted from blood, taken in a trial of the OX40 agonist ivuxolimab. The chain is built from TRBV7-6 and TRBJ2-5; the match to TRBD1 covers 9 bases. CDR3 amino acids: CASSLEQGALETQYF. The CDR3 DNA sequence: TGTGCCAGCAGCTTAGAACAGGGGGCTCTTGAGACCCAGTACTTC.